The source of this TCR beta chain is a study of shared clonotypes between healthy human individuals (TCRdb year 2020). Study-level background: The cohort comprised a couple of women and a few men aged 18 to 49 years. For each donor, CD4 naive and CD4 memory were each given three plates, CD8 naive was given two plates, and CD8 memory was given one plate. To estimate repertoire size and how much clonotypes are shared between individuals, the study performed deep sequencing of blood TCR repertoires from a handful of healthy adults. To increase sequencing depth and limit assay-specific biases, different laboratories used diverse techniques to prepare libraries and sequence TCR repertoires. Between about 0.9 and 8.9 billion PBMCs per donor were obtained by leukapheresis.

From a lookup of the germline V gene (reference sequence), CDR1 and CDR2 are SGHNT and YYREEE. After removal of 0 bases from V and 6 bases from J, the junction retains 6 bases not matched to a gene. The CDR3 starts with the cysteine, ends with the phenylalanine, and has 15 residues. Left in the record is the CDR3 DNA by itself, 45 bases read in frame from the first base. Donors were healthy HIV-negative adults with no recently reported acute infections or vaccinations. All donors were Caucasian adults living in Nashville, Tennessee, USA. CD8 memory samples consisted of magnetically selected CD45RO+ cells combined with CCR7-negative CD45RA+ effector memory (TemRA) cells. Blood was obtained by leukapheresis, after which PBMCs were separated by Ficoll-Histopaque density gradient centrifugation and cryopreserved in liquid nitrogen vapor phase. Purity and quantity of every magnetically sorted T cell population were checked by analytical flow cytometry. Genomic DNA was isolated from every sorted fraction and measured by UV absorbance on a Nanodrop 2000c.

Using the deep immunoSEQ assay, multiplex PCR amplified TCR CDR3 regions from genomic DNA. For each cell subset, the extracted genomic DNA was distributed evenly across all wells of several immunoSEQ 96-well plates, and each plate served as one replicate. For sorted subsets, approximately 210 ng genomic DNA, equal to approximately 30,000 T cell genomes, was loaded into each replicate PCR. Purified libraries were quantified with a Qubit 3.0 fluorometer, sized on a Bioanalyzer 2100, and re-quantified with the KAPA Library Quantification kit. Every immunoSEQ 96-well plate was sequenced on a dedicated single-read 150-cycle Illumina NextSeq 550 flow cell. Under the source paper's analysis protocol: Because the immunoSEQ output held only junctional sequences and lacked quality scores, the filtering could not match the filtering applied to full-length reads. To assign V/J genes and CDR3, sequences were annotated using PyIR, a Python wrapper for IgBLAST v1.9, with IMGT germline references. Any read was removed if the V/J assignment was weak (E-value above 1e-6), the CDR3 was missing, or the read contained stop codons, out-of-frame junctions, or ambiguous translated residues. A V3J clonotype was defined by an identical inferred V gene, J gene, and CDR3 amino acid sequence. Percentage overlap between repertoires was computed as shared unique clonotypes divided by the size of the smaller repertoire. RTK rarefaction, the Chao1 estimator, and Recon v2.1 estimates of unobserved clonotypes were used to assess repertoire richness. Generation probabilities for all TCRbeta clonotypes obtained by the gDNA method from a handful of donors were computed using OLGA. In its TCRdb copy, this immuneACCESS table keeps in-frame sequences only and misses some clones. Where compared with another copy, unresolved V genes explain less than half of these, and the others have no known cause. V, J and clone size were drawn from that table, and D and trimming were deduced from the DNA. The sample includes roughly 720,000 clones, with about 90% observed a single time. Together, the top ten hold 30% to 40% of the sample.

In its sample, this clone was seen once. What antigen it recognizes has not been identified. No clone much larger than this one lies a single base away; base qualities are absent. What the study reported, not specific to this receptor: The small number of donors limited the genetic and exposure-history diversity represented. Pairwise subsampling led to the expectation that sequencing depth would affect the degree of clonotype sharing among donors. When several donors were compared, the shared fraction of clonotypes was around 5% for naive CD4, over 3% for naive CD8, roughly 2.3% for memory CD4, and approximately 0.4% for memory CD8. Incomplete sequencing was indicated by rarefaction of sorted-subset datasets, despite the large sequencing depth. Estimated clonotype richness was generally larger for naive than for memory subsets. Compared with non-shared clonotypes, the clonotypes found in all four sorted-subset donors had higher generation probabilities. Only blood was sampled, and tissue TCR repertoires likely differ from those in blood.

Material: memory CD8+ T cells from PBMCs. In the paper's terms, the cell subset or site label means: CD45RO+ cells pooled with CCR7-negative TemRA cells. Here the chain combines TRBV5-4 and TRBJ2-1; 7 of the junction bases match TRBD2. This TCR was sampled from a young man in good health. Some clones in this sample may be carry-over from other donors' samples. The CDR3 region has the sequence CASSLGAGEGNEQFF. The nucleotide sequence reads TGTGCCAGCAGCTTGGGTGCGGGAGAGGGCAATGAGCAGTTCTTC.